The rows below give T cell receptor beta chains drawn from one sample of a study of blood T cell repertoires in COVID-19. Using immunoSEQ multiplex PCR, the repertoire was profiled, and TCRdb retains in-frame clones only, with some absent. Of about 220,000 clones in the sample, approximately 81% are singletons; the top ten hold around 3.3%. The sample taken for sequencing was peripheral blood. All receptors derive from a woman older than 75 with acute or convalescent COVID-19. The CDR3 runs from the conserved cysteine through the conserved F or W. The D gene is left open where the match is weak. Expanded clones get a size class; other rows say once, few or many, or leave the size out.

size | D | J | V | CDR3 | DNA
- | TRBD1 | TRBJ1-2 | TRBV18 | CASSPSITGANYGYTF | TGTGCCAGCTCACCAAGTATTACAGGGGCTAACTATGGCTACACCTTC
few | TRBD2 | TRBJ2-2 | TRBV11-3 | CASSTTLAGVERNTGELFF | TGTGCCAGCAGCACCACACTAGCGGGGGTTGAGCGGAACACCGGGGAGCTGTTTTTT
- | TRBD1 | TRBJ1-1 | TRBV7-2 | CASSGQGKLTNTEAFF | TGTGCCAGCAGCGGACAGGGGAAGCTTACGAACACTGAAGCTTTCTTT
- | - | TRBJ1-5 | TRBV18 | CASSPYDRLPNQPQHF | TGTGCCAGCTCACCTTACGACAGGCTACCTAATCAGCCCCAGCATTTT
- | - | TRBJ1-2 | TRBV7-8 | CASSLARVPGYTF | TGTGCCAGCAGCTTAGCCCGGGTACCTGGCTACACCTTC
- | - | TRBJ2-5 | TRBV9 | CASSVGAALQETQYF | TGTGCCAGCAGCGTAGGAGCGGCGTTACAAGAGACCCAGTACTTC
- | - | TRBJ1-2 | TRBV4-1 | CASSHRLGYGYTF | TGCGCCAGCAGCCACCGACTGGGCTATGGCTACACCTTC
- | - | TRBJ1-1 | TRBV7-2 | CASSLGRAREAFF | TGTGCCAGCAGCTTAGGCCGAGCCCGTGAAGCTTTCTTT
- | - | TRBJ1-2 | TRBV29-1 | CSVDEDGYTF | TGCAGCGTTGATGAGGATGGCTACACCTTC
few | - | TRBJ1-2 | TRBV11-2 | CASSLDWGGDYGYTF | TGTGCCAGCAGCTTAGATTGGGGCGGCGACTATGGCTACACCTTC
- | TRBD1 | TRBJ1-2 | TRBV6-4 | CASSQTGNYGYTF | TGTGCCAGCAGCCAGACAGGGAACTATGGCTACACCTTC
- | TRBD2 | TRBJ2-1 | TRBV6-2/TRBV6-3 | CASSYTLAGSHNEQFF | TGTGCCAGCAGTTACACTCTAGCGGGGAGCCACAATGAGCAGTTCTTC
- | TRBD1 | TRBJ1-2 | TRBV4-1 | CASSQGGTGNYGYTF | TGCGCCAGCAGCCAAGGTGGGACAGGGAACTATGGCTACACCTTC
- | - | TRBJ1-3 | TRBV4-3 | CASSQEGGRGGNTIYF | TGCGCCAGCAGCCAAGAGGGGGGTCGGGGTGGAAACACCATATATTTT
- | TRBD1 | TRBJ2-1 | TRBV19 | CASIQQGSSYNEQFF | TGTGCCAGTATCCAACAGGGGAGCTCCTACAATGAGCAGTTCTTC
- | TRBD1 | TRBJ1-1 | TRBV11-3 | CASSPTDRRNTEAFF | TGTGCCAGCAGCCCCACGGACAGGAGGAACACTGAAGCTTTCTTT
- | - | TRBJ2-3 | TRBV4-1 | CASSQEGAQGGPDTQYF | TGCGCCAGCAGCCAAGAGGGGGCGCAGGGGGGCCCAGATACGCAGTATTTT
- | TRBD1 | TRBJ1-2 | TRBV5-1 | CASSLGTGYDGYTF | TGCGCCAGCAGCTTGGGGACAGGGTACGATGGCTACACCTTC
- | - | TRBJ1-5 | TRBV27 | CASSDPRSNQPQHF | TGTGCCAGCAGCGACCCGCGGAGCAATCAGCCCCAGCATTTT
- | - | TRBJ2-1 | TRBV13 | CASSLVVANEQFF | TGTGCCAGCAGCTTAGTGGTAGCCAATGAGCAGTTCTTC
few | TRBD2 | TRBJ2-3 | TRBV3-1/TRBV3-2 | CASSQDGSGGVDTQYF | TGTGCCAGCAGCCAAGACGGGAGCGGGGGGGTAGATACGCAGTATTTT
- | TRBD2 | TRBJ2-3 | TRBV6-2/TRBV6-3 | CASSGTSGGALSSTDTQYF | TGTGCCAGCAGCGGGACTAGCGGGGGGGCCTTATCTAGCACAGATACGCAGTATTTT
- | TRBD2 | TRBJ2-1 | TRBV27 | CASCQIGLAGGRSYNEQFF | TGTGCCAGCTGTCAAATCGGGCTAGCGGGGGGTCGCTCCTACAATGAGCAGTTCTTC
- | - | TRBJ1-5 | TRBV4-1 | CASSHAGNSNQPQHF | TGCGCCAGCAGCCATGCCGGGAATAGCAATCAGCCCCAGCATTTT
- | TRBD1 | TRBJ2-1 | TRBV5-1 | CASSLGDRGGNEQFF | TGCGCCAGCAGCTTGGGGGACAGGGGCGGCAATGAGCAGTTCTTC
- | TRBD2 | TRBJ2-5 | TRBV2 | CASSPGGGETQYF | TGTGCCAGCAGTCCGGGAGGGGGAGAGACCCAGTACTTC
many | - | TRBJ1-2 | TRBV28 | CASSAGLDGYTF | TGTGCCAGCAGCGCAGGTCTCGATGGCTACACCTTC
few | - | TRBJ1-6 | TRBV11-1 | CASSDRSGNSPLHF | TGTGCCAGCAGCGACCGGAGCGGTAATTCACCCCTCCACTTT
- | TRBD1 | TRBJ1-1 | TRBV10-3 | CAISGQGANTEAFF | TGTGCCATCAGCGGACAGGGGGCGAACACTGAAGCTTTCTTT
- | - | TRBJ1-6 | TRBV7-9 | CASSLVGFSPLHF | TGTGCCAGCAGCTTAGTCGGGTTTTCACCCCTCCACTTT
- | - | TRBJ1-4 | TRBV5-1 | CASSSAGRVDEKLFF | TGCGCCAGCAGCTCCGCCGGCAGGGTGGATGAAAAACTGTTTTTT
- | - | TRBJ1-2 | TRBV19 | CATGQNYGYTF | TGTGCCACCGGACAGAACTATGGCTACACCTTC
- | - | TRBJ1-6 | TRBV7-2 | CASSLQGHESPLHF | TGTGCCAGCAGCTTACAGGGGCATGAGTCACCCCTCCACTTT
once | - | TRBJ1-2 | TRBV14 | CASSQDKNYGYTF | TGTGCCAGCAGCCAAGACAAAAACTATGGCTACACCTTC
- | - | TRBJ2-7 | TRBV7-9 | CASTPGTRRSSEQYF | TGTGCCAGCACCCCCGGGACAAGGAGATCTAGCGAGCAGTACTTC
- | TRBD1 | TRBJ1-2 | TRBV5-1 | CASSRSQGADGYTF | TGCGCCAGCAGCCGGAGTCAGGGGGCAGATGGCTACACCTTC
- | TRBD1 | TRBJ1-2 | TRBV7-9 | CASSSTGTGVLIYGYTF | TGTGCCAGCAGCTCGACCGGGACAGGGGTTTTAATCTATGGCTACACCTTC
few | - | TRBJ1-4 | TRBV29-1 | CSVEDPRGQGWTNEKLFF | TGCAGCGTTGAAGATCCAAGAGGGCAGGGGTGGACTAATGAAAAACTGTTTTTT
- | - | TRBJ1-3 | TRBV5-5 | CASSSTGYSGNTIYF | TGTGCCAGCAGCTCCACAGGGTACTCTGGAAACACCATATATTTT
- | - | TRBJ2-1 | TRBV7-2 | CASSLVVLTTDEQFF | TGTGCCAGCAGCTTAGTAGTACTAACGACGGATGAGCAGTTCTTC
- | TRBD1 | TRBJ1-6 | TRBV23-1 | CASRMGQRYNSPLHF | TGCGCCAGCAGGATGGGACAGCGATATAATTCACCCCTCCACTTT
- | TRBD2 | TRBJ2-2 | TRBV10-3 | CAIRKTSGGTSGRELFF | TGTGCCATCAGAAAAACTAGCGGGGGGACCTCCGGCCGGGAGCTGTTTTTT